The clone carrying this T cell receptor (beta chain) appeared a few times. Its antigen remains unknown. The read stops 3 residues short of the end of the CDR3; the missing end is completed from the germline J gene. The data derive from a study of T cell clonality in common variable immunodeficiency. Whole-study findings and limits: Common variable immunodeficiency TCR beta sequences reportedly had fewer deletions and N-nucleotide insertions. Compared with controls, CVID subjects had fewer shared TCRbeta clones.

This CDR3 has 16 amino acids. The V and J ends lost 0 bases and 3 bases respectively, with 15 bases between them. The V gene's germline CDR1 is DFQATT and CDR2 SNEGSKA (reference sequence). The repertoire was sequenced with immunoSEQ multiplex PCR; TCRdb's copy has only in-frame clones and lacks some. The sample counts some 25,000 clones, none seen once; the ten largest own more than 20%. This rearrangement joins TRBV20-1 to TRBJ2-1, with TRBD2 as a possible D gene (7 bases). The material sequenced was peripheral blood mononuclear cells. The receptor comes from a human donor with common variable immunodeficiency. The CDR3 DNA, read in part, is TGCAGTGCTAGAGATTTGCACAGGGAGGGCTACAATGAG. Protein sequence: CSARDLHREGYNE. The complete CDR3 protein is CSARDLHREGYNEQFF.